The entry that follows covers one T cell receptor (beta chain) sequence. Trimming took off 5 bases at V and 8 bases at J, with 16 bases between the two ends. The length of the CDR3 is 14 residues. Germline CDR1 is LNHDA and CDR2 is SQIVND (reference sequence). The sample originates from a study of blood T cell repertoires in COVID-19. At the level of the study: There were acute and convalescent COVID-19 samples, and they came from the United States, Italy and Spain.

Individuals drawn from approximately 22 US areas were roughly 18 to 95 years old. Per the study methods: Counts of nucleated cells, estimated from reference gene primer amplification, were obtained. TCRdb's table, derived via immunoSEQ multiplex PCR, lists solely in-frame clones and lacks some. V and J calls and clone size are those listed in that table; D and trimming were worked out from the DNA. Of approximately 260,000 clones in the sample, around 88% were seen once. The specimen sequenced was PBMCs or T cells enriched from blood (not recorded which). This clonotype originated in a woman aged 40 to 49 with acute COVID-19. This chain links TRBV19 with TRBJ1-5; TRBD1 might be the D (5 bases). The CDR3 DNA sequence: TGTGCCAGTAGTCCCGATGCAAGGACAAAGCCCCAGCATTTT. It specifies CASSPDARTKPQHF. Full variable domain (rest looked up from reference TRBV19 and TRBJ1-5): DGGITQSPKYLFRKEGQNVTLSCEQNLNHDAMYWYRQDPGQGLRLIYYSQIVNDFQKGDIAEGYSVSREKKESFPLTVTSAQKNPTAFYLCASSPDARTKPQHFGDGTRLSIL.